This T cell receptor (beta chain) comes out of a study of regulatory T cells. Study-wide results and limits: Hydrophobic residues at CDR3 positions 6 and 7 were enriched in conventional CD4+ T cells of CD3G-deficient patients. In patients, unique TRB V-J pairs were restricted and V/J usage skewed, especially in Tregs.

The primer mix had 52 TRBV and 13 TRBJ primers. Assay used: immunoSEQ multiplex PCR; TCRdb lists only in-frame clones, some missing. The profile shows tens of thousands of clones, 92% of them singletons. Remarks on this clone: Its antigen is not identified. At the DNA level, this CDR3 is encoded by other sequences in the same sample as well.

Autoimmunity was present in every CD3G-deficient patient, worse in two. Patients aged 2 to 39 years had fewer naive T cells. CD4+ cells were sorted into CD25-high CD127-low regulatory cells and CD25-low CD127-high conventional cells. Specimen: conventional CD4+ T cells sorted from blood. This clonotype originated in a person aged 18-35 years with CD3G deficiency.

As DNA, the CDR3 is TGTGCCAGCAGCCCGGGACTAGCGAGCACAGATACGCAGTATTTT. Its protein product is CASSPGLASTDTQYF. V usage is TRBV7-9 and J usage is TRBJ2-3; TRBD2 agrees at 10 bases. Trimming cost V 5 bases and J 0 bases; bases outside gene matches: 2. CDR3 length: 15 amino acids. CDR1 is SEHNR, CDR2 FQNEAQ, per germline (reference sequence).